This T cell receptor beta chain was sequenced for a study of cytomegalovirus exposure and HLA in healthy donors. PCR used 60 Vbeta primers and 13 Jbeta primers. Profiled with immunoSEQ multiplex PCR; TCRdb holds only in-frame clones, not every one. Of around 120,000 clones listed, around 60% were seen once; the top ten hold 9% to 10%. Study-wide findings and caveats: Per a prior analysis, the majority of TCR beta V segments were productive roughly 90% or roughly 30% of the time. There were 164 TCR beta chains listed as cytomegalovirus-associated.

This clone turned up a few times. The antigen is undetermined. The CDR3 length is 19 residues. Germline-derived CDR1 and CDR2 are MGHRA and YSYEKL. The junction had 14 bases not matched to a gene; V was cut back by 0 bases and J by 4 bases. The chain joins TRBV4-1 to TRBJ2-3; 9 bases line up with TRBD2. Specimen: PBMCs. This sequence originates from a man aged 35 to 55 in good health and CMV-seropositive. The CDR3: CASSQDRASGAMGADTQYF. DNA for the CDR3: TGCGCCAGCAGCCAAGATCGGGCTAGCGGGGCCATGGGCGCAGATACGCAGTATTTT.